This is a list of T cell receptor beta chains from one sample in a study of shared clonotypes between healthy human individuals. Data came from immunoSEQ multiplex PCR; TCRdb stores just in-frame clones and leaves some out. The repertoire has around 500,000 clones, 60% to 80% of them found once; the top ten carry 9.5% to 15%. The sample consisted of PBMCs. Receptors originate from a woman in her thirties or forties in good health. Some clones in this sample may be carry-over from other donors' samples. The CDR3 runs from the conserved cysteine through the conserved F or W. Each record gives: clone size, CDR3 length, V gene, D gene, J gene, CDR3 DNA, CDR3 protein. The D gene is left open where the match is weak. Size tells how often a clone was seen (once, few, many) or the class of an expanded clone, and some rows leave it out.

abundance: once
len: 15
v_gene: TRBV7-2
d_gene: TRBD2
j_gene: TRBJ2-7
CDR3nt: TGTGCCAGCAGCTGGGTGACTAGCGCGGTCTACGAGCAGTACTTC
CDR3aa: CASSWVTSAVYEQYF

abundance: NA
len: 14
v_gene: TRBV10-3
d_gene: TRBD2
j_gene: TRBJ2-5
CDR3nt: TGTGCCACCGGGACTAGCCAGCAATTTGAGACCCAGTACTTC
CDR3aa: CATGTSQQFETQYF

abundance: NA
len: 14
v_gene: TRBV10-1
d_gene: NA
j_gene: TRBJ2-1
CDR3nt: TGCGCCAGCAGTGAGTCGGGATTGGGGAATGAGCAGTTCTTC
CDR3aa: CASSESGLGNEQFF

abundance: NA
len: 14
v_gene: TRBV27
d_gene: NA
j_gene: TRBJ1-5
CDR3nt: TGTGCCAGCAGTTTAGATGAGAGCAATCAGCCCCAGCATTTT
CDR3aa: CASSLDESNQPQHF

abundance: few
len: 14
v_gene: TRBV5-1
d_gene: NA
j_gene: TRBJ2-7
CDR3nt: TGCGCCAGCAGCCCGGCCCCTAGTCTCGACGAGCAGTACTTC
CDR3aa: CASSPAPSLDEQYF

abundance: NA
len: 15
v_gene: TRBV30
d_gene: NA
j_gene: TRBJ1-4
CDR3nt: TGTGCCTGGAGTGTTGAGGGAGGGGTAGGGGAAAAACTGTTTTTT
CDR3aa: CAWSVEGGVGEKLFF

abundance: once
len: 14
v_gene: TRBV9
d_gene: TRBD1
j_gene: TRBJ1-6
CDR3nt: TGTGCCAGCAGCCAGGACAGGGGTAATTCACCCCTCCACTTT
CDR3aa: CASSQDRGNSPLHF

abundance: NA
len: 15
v_gene: TRBV15
d_gene: NA
j_gene: TRBJ2-3
CDR3nt: TGTGCCACAAGGAGGGGAGTAACTAGCACAGATACGCAGTATTTT
CDR3aa: CATRRGVTSTDTQYF

abundance: NA
len: 15
v_gene: TRBV10-1
d_gene: TRBD1
j_gene: TRBJ2-1
CDR3nt: TGCGCCAGCAGTGACTACAGGGGTGGACAGAATGAGCAGTTCTTC
CDR3aa: CASSDYRGGQNEQFF

abundance: NA
len: 17
v_gene: TRBV9
d_gene: NA
j_gene: TRBJ2-7
CDR3nt: TGTGCCAGCAGCGTCGGGACCCCGAGGGGCCGCTTCTACGAGCAGTACTTC
CDR3aa: CASSVGTPRGRFYEQYF

abundance: NA
len: 15
v_gene: TRBV5-1
d_gene: NA
j_gene: TRBJ2-2
CDR3nt: TGCGCCAGCAGCCAGGACAATCTGAACACCGGGGAGCTGTTTTTT
CDR3aa: CASSQDNLNTGELFF

abundance: NA
len: 15
v_gene: TRBV27
d_gene: NA
j_gene: TRBJ2-1
CDR3nt: TGTGCCAGCAGTTTATCGGCCCCGGCGTACAATGAGCAGTTCTTC
CDR3aa: CASSLSAPAYNEQFF

abundance: NA
len: 16
v_gene: TRBV6-1
d_gene: NA
j_gene: TRBJ2-5
CDR3nt: TGTGCCAGCAGTGAACCAGAGACAGCCCAATGGGGGACCCAGTACTTC
CDR3aa: CASSEPETAQWGTQYF